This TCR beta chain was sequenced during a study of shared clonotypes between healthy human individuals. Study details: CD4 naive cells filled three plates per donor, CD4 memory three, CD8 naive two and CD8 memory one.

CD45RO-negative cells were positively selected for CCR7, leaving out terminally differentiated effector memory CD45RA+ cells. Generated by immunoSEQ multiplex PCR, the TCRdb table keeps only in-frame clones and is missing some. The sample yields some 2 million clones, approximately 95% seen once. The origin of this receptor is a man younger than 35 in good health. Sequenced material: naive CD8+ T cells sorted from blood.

CDR3 sequence: CASSLVGLAGTGDTQYF. CDR3 in DNA: TGTGCCAGCAGCTTAGTGGGACTAGCGGGAACGGGCGATACGCAGTATTTT. The chain uses TRBV7-9 and TRBJ2-3; 13 bases align to TRBD2. The germline V gene has CDR1 SEHNR and CDR2 FQNEAQ (reference sequence). V shed 1 base and J 6 bases; nucleotides not matched to a gene: 7. The CDR3 loop spans 17 amino acids.